This paragraph covers one T cell receptor (beta chain) sequence. This record belongs to a study of control samples from healthy donors and cancer patients. V was pared by 1 base and J by 4 bases, with 17 bases between. There are 17 residues in the CDR3. Germline CDR1 reads MNHNS; CDR2 reads SASEGT. The assay was immunoSEQ multiplex PCR, and TCRdb's table has in-frame clones only and misses some. The sample includes about 160,000 clones, around 90% of them seen just once. The origin of this receptor is a woman younger than 45 in good health. J is TRBJ2-1 and V is TRBV6-1, with TRBD2 as a possible D gene (6 bases). What was sequenced was blood. The CDR3 sequence is CASSEVLGGTRYNEQFF. For the CDR3, the DNA is TGTGCCAGCAGTGAAGTGTTGGGCGGGACCCGTTACAATGAGCAGTTCTTC.